Presented here are 23 T cell receptor beta chains from one specimen sequenced in a study of T-cell reconstitution after alpha-beta-depleted transplantation in children. The TCRbeta library incorporated unique molecular identifiers. Using its own MiXCR run on the PCR reads, TCRdb lists one record per CDR3 protein. The top ten hold approximately 6.2% of the sample, which has approximately 240,000 distinct CDR3 sequences, about a tenth seen once. The source was PBMCs from the stem cell graft donor, collected from the stem cell graft. Source of these receptors: a human donor who donated a stem cell graft to a child with acute lymphoblastic leukemia.

This clonotype was counted many times. The chain uses TRBV29-1 and TRBJ1-1, with 8 bases aligning to TRBD1. CDR1 SQVTM and CDR2 ANQGSEA come from the germline V gene. The CDR3 runs 13 residues. V was clipped by 1 base and J by 7 bases; unmatched bases: 5. CDR3 amino acids: CSVEGPGGREAFF. The DNA for the CDR3 is TGCAGCGTTGAAGGTCCAGGGGGCCGTGAAGCTTTCTTT.

This chain connects TRBV27 to TRBJ1-4; the D is unclear. Germline CDR1 reads MNHEY; CDR2 reads SMNVEV (reference sequence). CDR3 length: 16 amino acids. V was trimmed by 5 bases and J by 2 bases, leaving 15 bases between them. This chain's CDR3 is CASSIREDLTNEKLFF. The CDR3 coding sequence is TGTGCCAGCAGTATTAGGGAGGATCTTACTAATGAAAAACTGTTTTTT.

This clonotype was found many times. V gene TRBV6-5 combines with J gene TRBJ2-3; D uncertain. Deletions cut 4 bases from V and 7 bases from J, with 15 bases between. Germline V gene sequence: CDR1 MNHEY, CDR2 SVGAGI. This CDR3 comprises 14 residues. The CDR3 DNA reads as TGTGCCAGCAGTTCCTCAGAGATACGAAATACGCAGTATTTT. This encodes CASSSSEIRNTQYF.

The chain uses TRBV5-1 and TRBJ1-1; 7 nucleotides match TRBD1. The CDR3 is 13 amino acids. Germline V gene lookup returns CDR1 SGHRS and CDR2 YFSETQ. V lost 7 bases and J lost 5; bases outside the gene matches: 8. CDR3 loop: CASQGEGRTEAFF. The CDR3 coding sequence is TGCGCCAGCCAGGGGGAGGGGAGGACTGAAGCTTTCTTT.

This clonotype has ten or more counts. The chain carries TRBV12-3 or TRBV12-4 and TRBJ2-3, with D possibly TRBD2 on 6 matching bases. The CDR3 totals 16 residues. Trimming cost V 2 bases and J 0 bases, with 12 bases left between them. The CDR3 sequence: CASSLMAGLSTDTQYF. CDR3 sequence (DNA): TGTGCCAGCAGTTTAATGGCGGGGTTAAGCACAGATACGCAGTATTTT.

This clonotype has only a few counts. This rearrangement joins TRBV5-1 to TRBJ2-7; the D call may be TRBD1 or TRBD2 (5 bases each). This CDR3 is built from 16 residues. Trimming pared 0 bases from V and 4 bases from J, leaving 17 bases between. CDR1 and CDR2 from the germline V gene are SGHRS and YFSETQ. The DNA for the CDR3 is TGCGCCAGCAGCTTGGTAGGGACGGGCAGCTCATACGAGCAGTACTTC. It codes for CASSLVGTGSSYEQYF.

The chain carries TRBV2 and TRBJ1-4; no reliable D call. Looked up from germline, CDR1 is SNHLY and CDR2 is FYNNEI. This CDR3 has 15 amino acids. V gave up 2 bases and J gave up 6 bases, with 13 bases separating them. In nucleotides, the CDR3 is TGTGCCAGCAGTGAATTGTGGCGTTCTTATGAAAAACTGTTTTTT. This translates into CASSELWRSYEKLFF.

This rearrangement joins TRBV6-1 to TRBJ2-7; 14 nucleotides match TRBD2. The CDR3 is 15 residues long. Trimming removed 8 bases from V and 2 bases from J; junction bases left unmatched: 5. Germline CDR1 and CDR2: MNHNS and SASEGT. CDR3 region: CASPETSGGAYEQYF. Written as DNA, the CDR3 is TGTGCCAGCCCCGAGACTAGCGGGGGGGCCTACGAGCAGTACTTC.

This clonotype was found a few times. The V gene is TRBV11-1, the J gene TRBJ1-6, with TRBD1 identical over 8 bases. Germline lookup yields CDR1 SGHAT and CDR2 FQDESV (reference sequence). V dropped 4 bases and J dropped 9; count of bases not matched to a gene: 8. This CDR3 is 15 amino acids long. The CDR3 region is CASSSPGTGASPLHF. For the CDR3, the DNA is TGTGCCAGCAGCTCACCCGGGACAGGAGCTTCACCCCTCCACTTT.

Many counts were recorded for this clonotype. The rearrangement uses TRBV5-1 and TRBJ1-1, with 8 bases matching TRBD1. V shed 7 bases and J 1 base; nucleotides not matched to a gene: 9. The CDR3 has 15 residues. Germline V gives CDR1 SGHRS, CDR2 YFSETQ. The CDR3 sequence: CASAVGQGKNTEAFF. The CDR3 DNA sequence: TGCGCCAGCGCCGTTGGACAGGGAAAGAACACTGAAGCTTTCTTT.

The chain carries TRBV5-1 and TRBJ1-5; TRBD1 might be the D (6 bases). Germline CDR1 reads SGHRS; CDR2 reads YFSETQ. Trimming stripped 1 base from V and 5 bases from J, with 13 bases between. CDR3 length: 15 amino acids. CDR3 loop: CASSLLGGGDQPQHF. The CDR3 DNA reads TGCGCCAGCAGCTTGTTGGGGGGCGGTGATCAGCCCCAGCATTTT.

There are many counts of this clonotype. The chain uses TRBV7-2 and TRBJ1-1; 7 bases are shared with TRBD1. Germline loops: CDR1 SGHTA, CDR2 FQGNSA. The V segment lost 2 bases and the J segment 1 base; nucleotides outside the gene matches: 7. The CDR3 totals 16 residues. CDR3 amino acids: CASSLIAGGPNTEAFF. The CDR3 coding sequence is TGTGCCAGCAGCTTAATCGCAGGGGGACCGAACACTGAAGCTTTCTTT.

This clonotype was found a few times. The genes are TRBV5-1 and TRBJ2-1; 11 nucleotides align to TRBD2. V lost 0 bases, J lost 5 bases, and 4 bases stayed unmatched. Germline V lookup: CDR1 SGHRS, CDR2 YFSETQ. This CDR3 comprises 16 residues. CDR3 DNA sequence: TGCGCCAGCAGCTTGGTAGCGGGGGGGCCCAACAATGAGCAGTTCTTC. It encodes CASSLVAGGPNNEQFF.

V usage is TRBV7-2 and J usage is TRBJ1-5; tentatively, D is TRBD1 (5 bases). This CDR3 has 15 amino acids. Trimming took off 3 bases at V and 4 bases at J, with 13 bases between the two ends. In germline, CDR1 is SGHTA, CDR2 FQGNSA. The CDR3 region is CASSLDPGRNQPQHF. For the CDR3, the DNA is TGTGCCAGCAGCTTGGACCCGGGACGTAATCAGCCCCAGCATTTT. The full variable domain, in which reference TRBV7-2 and TRBJ1-5 provide the parts outside the CDR3, is GAGVSQSPSNKVTEKGKDVELRCDPISGHTALYWYRQSLGQGLEFLIYFQGNSAPDKSGLPSDRFSAERTGGSVSTLTIQRTQQEDSAVYLCASSLDPGRNQPQHFGDGTRLSIL.

This clonotype has at least ten counts. The rearrangement links TRBV14 to TRBJ1-5, with a weak D call TRBD1 (5 bases). The V end was cut by 3 bases, the J end by 3 bases, with 9 bases between. Per the germline V gene, CDR1 is SGHDN and CDR2 is FVKESK. This CDR3 spans 14 amino acids. The CDR3 is CASSQGGTNQPQHF. CDR3 nucleotides: TGTGCCAGCAGCCAGGGGGGGACCAATCAGCCCCAGCATTTT.

The chain is built from TRBV5-4 and TRBJ1-4; no firm D call. Trimming pared 0 bases from V and 6 bases from J, leaving 3 bases between. CDR1 and CDR2 from the germline V gene are SGHNT and YYREEE (reference sequence). The CDR3 length is 12 residues. The CDR3 nucleotides read TGTGCCAGCAGCTTGGGGCATGAAAAACTGTTTTTT. Protein: CASSLGHEKLFF.

This clonotype was detected many times. CDR3 region: CASSPLLREQYF. CDR3 coding DNA: TGTGCCAGCAGCCCGCTTCTGAGGGAGCAGTACTTC. V usage is TRBV2 and J usage is TRBJ2-7; the D is unclear. CDR3 length: 12 residues. V was pared by 6 bases and J by 7 bases, with 13 bases between. Germline loops: CDR1 SNHLY, CDR2 FYNNEI.

This clonotype came up many times. J is TRBJ1-3 and V is TRBV7-2, with D perhaps matching TRBD1 (6 bases). The germline gives CDR1 SGHTA, CDR2 FQGNSA. The CDR3 loop spans 13 amino acids. V lost 1 base and J lost 7, with 8 bases in between. The CDR3 DNA reads as TGTGCCAGCAGCTTAGTCACAGGGAACACCATATATTTT. Translation: CASSLVTGNTIYF. The whole variable domain, filled in from reference TRBV7-2 and TRBJ1-3, reads GAGVSQSPSNKVTEKGKDVELRCDPISGHTALYWYRQSLGQGLEFLIYFQGNSAPDKSGLPSDRFSAERTGGSVSTLTIQRTQQEDSAVYLCASSLVTGNTIYFGEGSWLTVV.

Within the sample, this clonotype is medium-sized (0.01 to 0.1%). The genes are TRBV4-2 and TRBJ2-2, with 11 bases matching TRBD2. The germline gives CDR1 LGHNA, CDR2 YNFKEQ. V was pared by 1 base and J by 3 bases, with 10 bases of the junction left unmatched. The CDR3 spans 19 residues. The CDR3 spells CASSQASASGGLDTGELFF. Here the CDR3 DNA reads TGTGCCAGCAGCCAAGCTTCGGCTAGCGGGGGGTTGGACACCGGGGAGCTGTTTTTT.

In its sample, this clonotype was seen many times. The chain couples TRBV5-1 to TRBJ2-3, with D maybe TRBD2 (5 bases). Per germline, CDR1 SGHRS and CDR2 YFSETQ. This CDR3 region has 13 residues. Trimming left V 5 bases short and J 5 bases short, with 12 bases between. The CDR3 nucleotides are TGCGCCAGCAGACCCCCCAGCGGAGATACGCAGTATTTT. Translation gives CASRPPSGDTQYF.

The chain combines TRBV5-6 with TRBJ2-5; TRBD2 matches 10 bases. Trimming cost V 2 bases and J 1 base; bases outside gene matches: 8. The length of the CDR3 is 17 residues. CDR1 is SGHDT, CDR2 YYEEEE, per germline. The CDR3 is CASSLGLAGVGQETQYF. The CDR3 bases are TGTGCCAGCAGCTTAGGCCTAGCGGGGGTTGGCCAAGAGACCCAGTACTTC.

The gene calls are TRBV6-6 and TRBJ2-1; 10 bases match TRBD1. The germline V gene has CDR1 MNHNY and CDR2 SVGAGI (reference sequence). The V and J ends lost 8 bases and 4 bases, in that order; junction bases with no gene match: 2. CDR3 length: 13 amino acids. Written as DNA, the CDR3 is TGTGCCAGCGACAGGGGGCGATACAATGAGCAGTTCTTC. It specifies CASDRGRYNEQFF.

This clonotype was counted only a few times. The V gene is TRBV7-9, the J gene TRBJ2-1; D ambiguous. The germline CDR1 and CDR2 sequences are SEHNR and FQNEAQ (reference sequence). This CDR3 comprises 16 residues. V was cut by 2 bases and J by 6 bases, with 17 bases left in between. CDR3 DNA: TGTGCCAGCAGCTTACCCCCCGGTAAGGAGATCAATGAGCAGTTCTTC. Encoded protein: CASSLPPGKEINEQFF. The whole variable domain, filled in from reference TRBV7-9 and TRBJ2-1, reads DTGVSQNPRHKITKRGQNVTFRCDPISEHNRLYWYRQTLGQGPEFLTYFQNEAQLEKSRLLSDRFSAERPKGSFSTLEIQRTEQGDSAMYLCASSLPPGKEINEQFFGPGTRLTVL.